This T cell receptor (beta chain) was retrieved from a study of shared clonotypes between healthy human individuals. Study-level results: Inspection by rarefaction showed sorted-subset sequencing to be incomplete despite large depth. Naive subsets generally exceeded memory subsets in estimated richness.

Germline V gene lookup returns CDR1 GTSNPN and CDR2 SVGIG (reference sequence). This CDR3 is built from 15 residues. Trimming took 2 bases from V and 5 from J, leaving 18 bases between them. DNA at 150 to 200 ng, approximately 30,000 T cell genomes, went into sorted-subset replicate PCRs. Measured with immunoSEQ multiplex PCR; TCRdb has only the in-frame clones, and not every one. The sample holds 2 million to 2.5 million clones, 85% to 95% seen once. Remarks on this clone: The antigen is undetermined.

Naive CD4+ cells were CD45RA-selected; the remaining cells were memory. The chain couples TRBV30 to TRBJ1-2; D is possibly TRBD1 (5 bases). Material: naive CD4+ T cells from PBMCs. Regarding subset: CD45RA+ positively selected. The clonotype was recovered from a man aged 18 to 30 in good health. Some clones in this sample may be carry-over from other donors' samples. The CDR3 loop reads CAWSLTHRGGYGYTF. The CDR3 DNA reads TGTGCCTGGAGTCTCACCCACCGGGGGGGATATGGCTACACCTTC.